This T cell receptor (beta chain) was sequenced for a study of blood T cell repertoires in COVID-19. Overall study context: The United States, Italy and Spain supplied acute and convalescent COVID-19 samples. Sample material is recorded as cDNA or gDNA derived from T cells, B-cell-depleted T cells, or PBMCs.

This clone was picked up one time. One end of the junction fails to match germline, which may point to a read error. Study processing details: Amplification of reference gene primers was used by the study to estimate nucleated cell counts. The protocol was immunoSEQ multiplex PCR, while the TCRdb copy is restricted to in-frame clones and leaves out a portion. The V and J calls and clone size were taken over from that table, and D and trimming were inferred from the DNA. The sample has some 270,000 clones, around 86% seen once; the top ten hold 2.2%. This CDR3 region has 14 residues. Germline loops: CDR1 SGHNT, CDR2 YYREEE (reference sequence).

This rearrangement joins TRBV5-4 to TRBJ2-3; the D gene could be TRBD1 or TRBD2 (5 bases each). Sample: peripheral blood. The receptor comes from a man over 45 with acute or convalescent COVID-19. The CDR3 sequence is CTSSLGVRDYTQYF. The DNA of the CDR3 is TGTACCAGCAGCTTGGGGGTACGAGACTATACGCAGTATTTT.